This T cell receptor (beta chain) was documented in a study of a mutant IDH1 vaccine in newly diagnosed glioma. The time point was: baseline, week 1 (first vaccination visit). Treatment meaning: pre-vaccination baseline after standard-of-care therapy. Germline lookup yields CDR1 SGDLS and CDR2 YYNGEE. V was pared by 0 bases and J by 4 bases, with 11 bases between. The CDR3 totals 15 residues. Data came from immunoSEQ multiplex PCR; TCRdb stores just in-frame clones and leaves some out. Found here are some 50,000 clones, roughly 90% of them singletons; the top ten hold around 2.5%. The chain links TRBV9 to TRBJ1-5; no clear D gene. The clonotype originates from a man between 40 and 49 years old with glioma. The sequences come from PBMCs, collected from a glioma patient treated with radiotherapy, temozolomide or both. CDR3 coding DNA: TGTGCCAGCAGCGTAGGGGCCTCGGGAAATCAGCCCCAGCATTTT. Its protein is CASSVGASGNQPQHF.